There are a few counts of the clone carrying this T cell receptor beta chain. Its antigen is still unknown. Notes on the study in general: Tumor-infiltrating Treg TCR alpha and beta sequences overlapped most with tumor naive CD4+ T cells, then blood naive.

A single record per CDR3 protein comes from TCRdb applying MiXCR to the 5' RACE reads. This table holds about 46,000 distinct CDR3 sequences, around 26% found once. Trimming removed 5 bases from V and 1 base from J, with 8 bases in between. Germline V gene lookup returns CDR1 DFQATT and CDR2 SNEGSKA (reference sequence). CDR3 length equals 12 residues. The chain carries TRBV20-1 and TRBJ2-5; D not certain. The origin of this receptor is a female donor with breast cancer. The sample taken for sequencing was naive CD4+ T cells sorted from blood. Documented subset: naive CD4+ T cells, CD4+CD45RA+CD25-. The CDR3 sequence: CSAPDTQETQYF. CDR3 DNA: TGCAGTGCTCCAGACACCCAAGAGACCCAGTACTTC.